This T cell receptor beta chain is drawn from a study of blood T cell repertoires in COVID-19. Clones were sequenced by immunoSEQ multiplex PCR, and TCRdb holds only the in-frame ones, with some missing. The profile shows 250,000 to 350,000 clones, approximately 92% of them singletons. The CDR3 loop spans 15 amino acids. All enrollees were roughly 18 to 89 years old and from about 24 US areas. Each recovered donor of Cohort 3 presented with two negative PCRs, clearance, or symptom resolution. The TCR originated in a woman younger than 45 who had recovered from COVID-19. Sequencing was performed on PBMCs or T cells enriched from blood (not recorded which). V is TRBV12-1 and J is TRBJ1-2; the D call in the table, TRBD1, was not verified against the DNA. TRBV12-1 is given as a pseudogene. The CDR3 reads CAILAGTGNKCGYTF. In DNA form, the CDR3 reads TGTGCCATCTTAGCCGGGACAGGGAATAAGTGTGGCTACACCTTC.